This TCR beta chain appears in the sequencing data of a study of T cells in Graves' hyperthyroidism and ophthalmopathy. For the study at large: Peripheral blood was acquired at first diagnosis, ahead of any therapy whatsoever.

V was cut by 3 bases and J by 2 bases, with 7 bases left in between. The CDR3 spans 13 residues. Germline values: CDR1 LNHDA, CDR2 SQIVND (reference sequence). Study-level points and caveats: A 13 V-J signature model discriminated ophthalmopathy versus stable hyperthyroidism. Before onset, ophthalmopathy was predicted by the model a median approximately 6.6 months earlier.

Amplification of TCR beta CDR3 regions used RNA as the template. HTBI primers were the set used in a first-round RT-PCR of the TCR CDR3. TCRdb fed the multiplex PCR reads into MiXCR, producing one record per CDR3 protein. The table lists a few hundred thousand distinct CDR3 sequences, roughly 16% of them singletons. This clonotype occurred a few times. The antigen is not known. Diagnosis rested on symptoms, serum thyroxine and TRAb, thyroid ultrasound, and orbital computed tomography. V usage is TRBV19 and J usage is TRBJ1-1; no reliable D call. The source of this sequence is a woman aged 35 to 49 with Graves' ophthalmopathy. Sequencing was done on a sample of blood. Written as DNA, the CDR3 is TGTGCCAGTAGTATCCCCGCTAACACTGAAGCTTTCTTT. This codes for CASSIPANTEAFF. Together with reference TRBV19 and TRBJ1-1, the CDR3 gives the full variable domain: DGGITQSPKYLFRKEGQNVTLSCEQNLNHDAMYWYRQDPGQGLRLIYYSQIVNDFQKGDIAEGYSVSREKKESFPLTVTSAQKNPTAFYLCASSIPANTEAFFGQGTRLTVV.